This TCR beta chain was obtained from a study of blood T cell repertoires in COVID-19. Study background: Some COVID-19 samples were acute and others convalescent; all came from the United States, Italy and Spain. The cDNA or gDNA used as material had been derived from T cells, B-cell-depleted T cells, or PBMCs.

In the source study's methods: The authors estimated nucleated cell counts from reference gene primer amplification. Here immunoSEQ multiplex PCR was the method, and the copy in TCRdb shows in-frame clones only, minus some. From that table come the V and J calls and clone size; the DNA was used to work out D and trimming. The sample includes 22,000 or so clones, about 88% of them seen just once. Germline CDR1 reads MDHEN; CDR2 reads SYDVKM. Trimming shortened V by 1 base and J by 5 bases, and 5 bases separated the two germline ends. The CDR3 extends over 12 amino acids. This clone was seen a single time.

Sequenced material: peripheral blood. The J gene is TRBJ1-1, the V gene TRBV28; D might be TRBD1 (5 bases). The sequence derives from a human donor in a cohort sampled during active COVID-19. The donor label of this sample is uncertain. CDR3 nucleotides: TGTGCCAGCAGTTTATCAGGGACTGAAGCTTTCTTT. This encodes CASSLSGTEAFF.